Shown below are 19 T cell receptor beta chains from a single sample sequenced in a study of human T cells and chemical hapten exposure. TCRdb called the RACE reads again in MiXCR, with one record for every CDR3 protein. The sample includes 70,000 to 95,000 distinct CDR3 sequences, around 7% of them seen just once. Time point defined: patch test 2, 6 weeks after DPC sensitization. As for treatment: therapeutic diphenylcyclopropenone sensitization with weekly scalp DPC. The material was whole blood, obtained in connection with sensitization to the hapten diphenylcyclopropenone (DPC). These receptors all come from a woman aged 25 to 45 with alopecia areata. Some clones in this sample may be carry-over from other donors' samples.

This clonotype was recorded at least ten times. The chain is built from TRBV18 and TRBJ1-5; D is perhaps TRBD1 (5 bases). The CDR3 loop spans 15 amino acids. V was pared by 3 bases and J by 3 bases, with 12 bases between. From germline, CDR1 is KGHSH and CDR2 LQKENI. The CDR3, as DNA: TGTGCCAGCTCACCCGAACTAGGGGTCAATCAGCCCCAGCATTTT. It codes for CASSPELGVNQPQHF.

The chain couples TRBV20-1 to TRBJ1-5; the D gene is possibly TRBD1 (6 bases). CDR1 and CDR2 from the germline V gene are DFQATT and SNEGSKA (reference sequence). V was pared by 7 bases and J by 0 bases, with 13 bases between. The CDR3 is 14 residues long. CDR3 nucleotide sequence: TGCAGTGTAGGGGGGGGGGATAGCAATCAGCCCCAGCATTTT. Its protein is CSVGGGDSNQPQHF.

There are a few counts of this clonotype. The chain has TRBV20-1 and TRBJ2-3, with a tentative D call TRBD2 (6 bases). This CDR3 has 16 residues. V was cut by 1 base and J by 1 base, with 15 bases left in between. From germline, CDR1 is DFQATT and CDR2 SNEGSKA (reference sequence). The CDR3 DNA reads TGCAGTGCTAGAGCCCCCGGGGGTGCAGGCACAGATACGCAGTATTTT. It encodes CSARAPGGAGTDTQYF.

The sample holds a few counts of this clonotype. This chain's CDR3 is CATRGTGTDTQYF. Here the CDR3 DNA reads TGTGCCACCAGGGGTACGGGCACAGATACGCAGTATTTT. The V call is TRBV24-1, the J call TRBJ2-3; unclear D gene. Germline assignment: CDR1 KGHDR and CDR2 SFDVKD. The V and J ends lost 7 bases and 1 base respectively, with 8 bases between them. This CDR3 is 13 amino acids long.

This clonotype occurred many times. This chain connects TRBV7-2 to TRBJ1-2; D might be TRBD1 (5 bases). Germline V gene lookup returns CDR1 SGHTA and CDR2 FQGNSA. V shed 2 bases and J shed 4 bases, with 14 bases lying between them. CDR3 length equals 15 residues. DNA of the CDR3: TGTGCCAGCAGCTTACAGGGCCCTACTACCTATGGCTACACCTTC. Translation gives CASSLQGPTTYGYTF. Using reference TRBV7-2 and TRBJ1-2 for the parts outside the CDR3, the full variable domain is GAGVSQSPSNKVTEKGKDVELRCDPISGHTALYWYRQSLGQGLEFLIYFQGNSAPDKSGLPSDRFSAERTGGSVSTLTIQRTQQEDSAVYLCASSLQGPTTYGYTFGSGTRLTVV.

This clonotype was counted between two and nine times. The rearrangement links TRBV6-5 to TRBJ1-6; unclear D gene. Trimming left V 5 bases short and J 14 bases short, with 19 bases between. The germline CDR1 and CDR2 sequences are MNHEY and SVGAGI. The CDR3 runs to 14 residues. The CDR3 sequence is CASSRTAPILSLHF. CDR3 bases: TGTGCCAGCAGTCGGACGGCCCCCATCTTATCCCTCCACTTT.

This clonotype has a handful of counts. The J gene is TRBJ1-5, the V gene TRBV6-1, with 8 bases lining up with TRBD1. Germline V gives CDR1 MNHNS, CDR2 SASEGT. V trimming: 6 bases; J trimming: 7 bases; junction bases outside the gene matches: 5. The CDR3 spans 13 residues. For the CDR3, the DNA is TGTGCCAGCAGGGAGACAGGGGTACAGCCCCAGCATTTT. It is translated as CASRETGVQPQHF.

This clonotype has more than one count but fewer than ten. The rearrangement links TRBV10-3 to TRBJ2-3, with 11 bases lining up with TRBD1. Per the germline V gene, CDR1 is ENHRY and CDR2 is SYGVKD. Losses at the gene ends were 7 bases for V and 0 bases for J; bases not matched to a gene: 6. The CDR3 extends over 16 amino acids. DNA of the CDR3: TGTGCCATCACCGGAGGACAGGGGGCGAGCACAGATACGCAGTATTTT. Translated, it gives CAITGGQGASTDTQYF.

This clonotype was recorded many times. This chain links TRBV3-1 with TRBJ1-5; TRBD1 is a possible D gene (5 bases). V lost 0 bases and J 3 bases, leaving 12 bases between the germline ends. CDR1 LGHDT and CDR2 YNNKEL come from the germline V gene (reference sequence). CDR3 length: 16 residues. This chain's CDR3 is CASSQEGVGYNQPQHF. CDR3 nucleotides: TGTGCCAGCAGCCAAGAAGGGGTGGGATACAATCAGCCCCAGCATTTT. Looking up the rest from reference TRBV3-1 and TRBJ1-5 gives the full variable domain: DTAVSQTPKYLVTQMGNDKSIKCEQNLGHDTMYWYKQDSKKFLKIMFSYNNKELIINETVPNRFSPKSPDKAHLNLHINSLELGDSAVYFCASSQEGVGYNQPQHFGDGTRLSIL.

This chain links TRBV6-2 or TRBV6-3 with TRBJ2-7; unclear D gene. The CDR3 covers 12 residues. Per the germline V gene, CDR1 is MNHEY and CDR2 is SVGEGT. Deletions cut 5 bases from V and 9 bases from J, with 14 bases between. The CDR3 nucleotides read TGTGCCAGCAGTCGCCCATCAAGCGCGCAGTACTTC. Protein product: CASSRPSSAQYF.

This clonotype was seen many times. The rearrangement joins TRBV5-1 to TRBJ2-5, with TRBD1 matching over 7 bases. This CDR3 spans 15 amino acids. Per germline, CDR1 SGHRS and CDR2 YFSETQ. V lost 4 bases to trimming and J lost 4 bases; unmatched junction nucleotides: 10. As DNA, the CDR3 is TGCGCCAGCAGCAATTATCCGGGACAGTCAGAGACCCAGTACTTC. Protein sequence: CASSNYPGQSETQYF.

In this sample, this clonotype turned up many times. CDR3 amino acids: CASSLDRYQGTGELFF. The DNA for the CDR3 is TGTGCCAGCAGCTTAGATCGGTACCAGGGGACCGGGGAGCTGTTTTTT. The rearrangement joins TRBV11-3 to TRBJ2-2; tentatively, D is TRBD1 (6 bases). The V gene lost 0 bases and the J gene lost 5 bases, with 13 bases spanning the gap. Germline V gene data show CDR1 as SGHNT and CDR2 as YENEEA. CDR3 length equals 16 residues.

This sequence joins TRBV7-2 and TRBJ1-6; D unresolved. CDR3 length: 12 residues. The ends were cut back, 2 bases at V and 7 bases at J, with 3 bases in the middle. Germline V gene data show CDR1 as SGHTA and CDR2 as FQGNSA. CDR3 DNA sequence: TGTGCCAGCAGCTTAACAAATTCACCCCTCCACTTT. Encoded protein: CASSLTNSPLHF.

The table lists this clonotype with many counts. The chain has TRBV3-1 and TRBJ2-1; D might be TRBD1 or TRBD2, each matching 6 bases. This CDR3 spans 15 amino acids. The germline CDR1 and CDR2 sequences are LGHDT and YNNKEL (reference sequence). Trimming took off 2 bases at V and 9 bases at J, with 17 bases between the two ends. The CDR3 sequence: CASSQPGARFGEQFF. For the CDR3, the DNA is TGTGCCAGCAGCCAACCGGGGGCACGCTTCGGTGAGCAGTTCTTC.

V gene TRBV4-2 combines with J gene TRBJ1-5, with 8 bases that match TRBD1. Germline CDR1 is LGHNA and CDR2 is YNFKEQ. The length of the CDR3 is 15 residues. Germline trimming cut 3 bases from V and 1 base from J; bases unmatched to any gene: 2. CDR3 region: CASSQDRASNQPQHF. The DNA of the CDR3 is TGTGCCAGCAGCCAGGACAGGGCCAGCAATCAGCCCCAGCATTTT.

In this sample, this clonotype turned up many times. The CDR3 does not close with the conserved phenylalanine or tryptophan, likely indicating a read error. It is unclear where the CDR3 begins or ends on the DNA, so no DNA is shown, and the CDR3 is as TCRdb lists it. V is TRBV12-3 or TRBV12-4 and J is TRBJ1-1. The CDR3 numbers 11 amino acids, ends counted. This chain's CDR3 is CASSFKIRGGV.

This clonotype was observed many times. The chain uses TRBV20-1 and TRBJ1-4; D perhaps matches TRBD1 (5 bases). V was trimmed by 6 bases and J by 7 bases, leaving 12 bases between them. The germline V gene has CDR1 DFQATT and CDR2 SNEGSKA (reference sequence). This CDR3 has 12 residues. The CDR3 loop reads CSARPGLEKLFF. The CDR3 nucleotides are TGCAGTGCGAGACCGGGGCTTGAAAAACTGTTTTTT.

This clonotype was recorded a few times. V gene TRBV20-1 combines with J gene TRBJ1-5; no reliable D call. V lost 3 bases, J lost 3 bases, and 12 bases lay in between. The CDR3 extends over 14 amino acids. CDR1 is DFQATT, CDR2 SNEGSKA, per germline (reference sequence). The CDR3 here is CSARAGSFNQPQHF. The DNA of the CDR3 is TGCAGTGCTAGGGCTGGGAGTTTCAATCAGCCCCAGCATTTT.

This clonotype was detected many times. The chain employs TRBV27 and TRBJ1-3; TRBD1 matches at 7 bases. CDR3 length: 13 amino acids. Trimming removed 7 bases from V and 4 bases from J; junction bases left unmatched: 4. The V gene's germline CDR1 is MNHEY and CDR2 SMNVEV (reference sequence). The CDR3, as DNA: TGTGCCAGCAAAGGGACAGTAGGAAACACCATATATTTT. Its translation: CASKGTVGNTIYF.